These T cell receptor beta chains were read from a single sample in a study of blood T cell repertoires in COVID-19. Libraries were prepared by immunoSEQ multiplex PCR; TCRdb keeps only in-frame clonotypes and omits some of them. The repertoire holds tens of thousands of clones, around nine tenths seen once, with approximately 27% in the top ten. Sample: peripheral blood. Receptors originate from an elderly woman with acute or convalescent COVID-19. The CDR3 runs from the conserved cysteine through the conserved F or W. A D gene is named only where the DNA matches it firmly. A row's size may be missing; if present it is once, few, many or a size class.

abundance: NA
d_gene: NA
v_gene: TRBV28
j_gene: TRBJ1-3
CDR3nt: TGTGCCGGAGAAAGGGGTTACACCATATATTTT
CDR3aa: CAGERGYTIYF

abundance: NA
d_gene: TRBD2
v_gene: TRBV5-4
j_gene: TRBJ2-2
CDR3nt: TGTGCCAGCAGCTCACCTAGCGGGGGGGCCGAAACCGGGGAGCTGTTTTTT
CDR3aa: CASSSPSGGAETGELFF

abundance: NA
d_gene: NA
v_gene: TRBV6-5
j_gene: TRBJ1-1
CDR3nt: TGTGCCAGCAGTTACCGGTCCGCCTTATACACTGAAGCTTTCTTT
CDR3aa: CASSYRSALYTEAFF

abundance: NA
d_gene: TRBD2
v_gene: TRBV19
j_gene: TRBJ2-2
CDR3nt: TGTGCCAGTAGTATCAAAGCGGGGGGGCGTAGCGGGGAGCTGTTTTTT
CDR3aa: CASSIKAGGRSGELFF

abundance: NA
d_gene: NA
v_gene: TRBV4-2
j_gene: TRBJ2-5
CDR3nt: TGTGCCAGCAGCCAAGATATTACTAGGCAGGGGCAAGAGACCCAGTACTTC
CDR3aa: CASSQDITRQGQETQYF

abundance: NA
d_gene: NA
v_gene: TRBV4-2
j_gene: TRBJ1-2
CDR3nt: TGTGCCAGCAGCCAAACAGATTCTAACTATGGCTACACCTTC
CDR3aa: CASSQTDSNYGYTF

abundance: NA
d_gene: NA
v_gene: TRBV6-2/TRBV6-3
j_gene: TRBJ2-2
CDR3nt: TGTGCCAGCAGTTACGGCCTTAACACCGGGGAGCTGTTTTTT
CDR3aa: CASSYGLNTGELFF

abundance: once
d_gene: NA
v_gene: TRBV19
j_gene: TRBJ1-5
CDR3nt: TGTGCCAGTAGTATGAGTTCGGATCAGCCCCAGCATTTT
CDR3aa: CASSMSSDQPQHF

abundance: NA
d_gene: NA
v_gene: TRBV7-9
j_gene: TRBJ1-3
CDR3nt: TGTGCCAGCAGCCACGACAGAACCTCTGGAAACACCATATATTTT
CDR3aa: CASSHDRTSGNTIYF

abundance: NA
d_gene: TRBD1
v_gene: TRBV20-1
j_gene: TRBJ1-5
CDR3nt: TGCAGTGCTAGTGCGACAGGGGGCAATCAGCCCCAGCATTTT
CDR3aa: CSASATGGNQPQHF

abundance: NA
d_gene: NA
v_gene: TRBV27
j_gene: TRBJ2-7
CDR3nt: TGTGCCAGCAGTCACGGACTGTCCGAGCAGTACTTC
CDR3aa: CASSHGLSEQYF

abundance: NA
d_gene: NA
v_gene: TRBV11-2
j_gene: TRBJ1-1
CDR3nt: TGTGCCAGCAGCCACCGGACAGACGAAGCTTTCTTT
CDR3aa: CASSHRTDEAFF

abundance: once
d_gene: TRBD2
v_gene: TRBV10-2
j_gene: TRBJ2-5
CDR3nt: TGCGCCAGCAGTCCCGGACTAGCGATGGAGACCCAGTACTTC
CDR3aa: CASSPGLAMETQYF

abundance: NA
d_gene: NA
v_gene: TRBV4-1
j_gene: TRBJ1-1
CDR3nt: TGCGCCAGCAGCACCTTTGACAGAACGAACACTGAAGCTTTCTTT
CDR3aa: CASSTFDRTNTEAFF

abundance: NA
d_gene: NA
v_gene: TRBV3-1/TRBV3-2
j_gene: TRBJ1-5
CDR3nt: TGTGCCAGCAGCCAAGGACAGGATAGCAATCAGCCCCAGCATTTT
CDR3aa: CASSQGQDSNQPQHF

abundance: NA
d_gene: TRBD2
v_gene: TRBV9
j_gene: TRBJ2-5
CDR3nt: TGTGCCAGCAGCGTAGGGGTGACTAGCGGGGGGAACATTGGTGAGACCCAGTACTTC
CDR3aa: CASSVGVTSGGNIGETQYF

abundance: NA
d_gene: NA
v_gene: TRBV24-1
j_gene: TRBJ2-1
CDR3nt: TGTGCCACCAGTGATTTCGACAGACACAATGAGCAGTTCTTC
CDR3aa: CATSDFDRHNEQFF

abundance: NA
d_gene: NA
v_gene: TRBV5-5
j_gene: TRBJ1-1
CDR3nt: TGTGCCAGCAGCTTTATGAGAGTTGGCACTGAAGCTTTCTTT
CDR3aa: CASSFMRVGTEAFF

abundance: NA
d_gene: NA
v_gene: TRBV28
j_gene: TRBJ1-2
CDR3nt: TGTGCCAGCGCGAGCGCCGGGGATGGCTACACCTTC
CDR3aa: CASASAGDGYTF

abundance: NA
d_gene: NA
v_gene: TRBV7-2
j_gene: TRBJ2-3
CDR3nt: TGTGCCAGCAGCTTGGGATCTTTAGCGGATACGCAGTATTTT
CDR3aa: CASSLGSLADTQYF

abundance: NA
d_gene: TRBD2
v_gene: TRBV5-1
j_gene: TRBJ2-1
CDR3nt: TGCGCCAGCAGCGGAACCCTACTAGCGGGGGGGTACAATGAGCAGTTCTTC
CDR3aa: CASSGTLLAGGYNEQFF

abundance: NA
d_gene: TRBD1
v_gene: TRBV9
j_gene: TRBJ2-1
CDR3nt: TGTGCCAGCAGCGTGACCTCGATTAACCGGGACAGGGAAATTAATGAGCAGTTCTTC
CDR3aa: CASSVTSINRDREINEQFF

abundance: NA
d_gene: NA
v_gene: TRBV6-5
j_gene: TRBJ2-5
CDR3nt: TGTGCCAGCAGTACTGGGACTCCGCGGGAGACCCAGTACTTC
CDR3aa: CASSTGTPRETQYF

abundance: NA
d_gene: NA
v_gene: TRBV3-1/TRBV3-2
j_gene: TRBJ1-1
CDR3nt: TGTGCCAGCAGCCAAGAGCGGGTTACTGAAGCTTTCTTT
CDR3aa: CASSQERVTEAFF

abundance: NA
d_gene: NA
v_gene: TRBV18
j_gene: TRBJ2-1
CDR3nt: TGTGCCAGCTCACCCTTGGTAGGACAGACCAACAATGAGCAGTTCTTC
CDR3aa: CASSPLVGQTNNEQFF

abundance: NA
d_gene: TRBD1
v_gene: TRBV15
j_gene: TRBJ1-5
CDR3nt: TGTGCCACCAGCAGGTCCGGGACAGGAGGCAATCAGCCCCAGCATTTT
CDR3aa: CATSRSGTGGNQPQHF

abundance: NA
d_gene: TRBD1
v_gene: TRBV18
j_gene: TRBJ2-5
CDR3nt: TGTGCCAGCTCACCATATCGACAGGGAATTTCGGAGACCCAGTACTTC
CDR3aa: CASSPYRQGISETQYF

abundance: NA
d_gene: NA
v_gene: TRBV7-8
j_gene: TRBJ2-5
CDR3nt: TGTGCCAGCAGCCCCGAGGGGGTGGGACACCCAGGGACCCAGTACTTC
CDR3aa: CASSPEGVGHPGTQYF

abundance: NA
d_gene: TRBD2
v_gene: TRBV6-6
j_gene: TRBJ2-3
CDR3nt: TGTGCCAGCAGCCGGACTAGCGGGGTCGATACGCAGTATTTT
CDR3aa: CASSRTSGVDTQYF

abundance: NA
d_gene: NA
v_gene: TRBV6-5
j_gene: TRBJ1-5
CDR3nt: TGTGCCAGCAGAGACAGAGGCAATCAGCCCCAGCATTTT
CDR3aa: CASRDRGNQPQHF

abundance: NA
d_gene: NA
v_gene: TRBV5-1
j_gene: TRBJ1-3
CDR3nt: TGCGCCAGCAGCTCCCTAGGCAGTTCTGGAAACACCATATATTTT
CDR3aa: CASSSLGSSGNTIYF

abundance: NA
d_gene: NA
v_gene: TRBV5-4
j_gene: TRBJ1-3
CDR3nt: TGTGCCAGCAGCTTGGCCCAAACAGGGCAAAACACCATATATTTT
CDR3aa: CASSLAQTGQNTIYF

abundance: NA
d_gene: NA
v_gene: TRBV19
j_gene: TRBJ2-2
CDR3nt: TGTGCCAGTAGTGGGTCAGGGAACGTGGCCGGGGAGCTGTTTTTT
CDR3aa: CASSGSGNVAGELFF

abundance: NA
d_gene: TRBD2
v_gene: TRBV19
j_gene: TRBJ2-3
CDR3nt: TGTGCCAGTAGTTTCCTCCGGGGGGAGACAGATACGCAGTATTTT
CDR3aa: CASSFLRGETDTQYF

abundance: NA
d_gene: TRBD1
v_gene: TRBV3-1/TRBV3-2
j_gene: TRBJ1-1
CDR3nt: TGTGCCAGCAGCCAAGCCGACAGGGGGAACACTGAAGCTTTCTTT
CDR3aa: CASSQADRGNTEAFF

abundance: NA
d_gene: NA
v_gene: TRBV5-6
j_gene: TRBJ2-2
CDR3nt: TGTGCCAGCAGCTTCCCGATAGCGCACGCGAACACCGGGGAGCTGTTTTTT
CDR3aa: CASSFPIAHANTGELFF

abundance: NA
d_gene: TRBD1
v_gene: TRBV3-1/TRBV3-2
j_gene: TRBJ1-2
CDR3nt: TGTGCCAGCAGCGGTAACAGGGGGAGCTATGGCTACACCTTC
CDR3aa: CASSGNRGSYGYTF

abundance: once
d_gene: TRBD1
v_gene: TRBV5-1
j_gene: TRBJ2-5
CDR3nt: TGCGCCAGCAGCCCGGACAGGGTGGTTCAAGAGACCCAGTACTTC
CDR3aa: CASSPDRVVQETQYF

abundance: NA
d_gene: NA
v_gene: TRBV10-3
j_gene: TRBJ1-1
CDR3nt: TGTGCCATCAGTGGTCCGGGTCGGGGCACTGAAGCTTTCTTT
CDR3aa: CAISGPGRGTEAFF

abundance: NA
d_gene: NA
v_gene: TRBV3-1/TRBV3-2
j_gene: TRBJ2-1
CDR3nt: TGTGCCAGCAGCCCCGGGGGGCCTAGCGCTAGGTCCTACAATGAGCAGTTCTTC
CDR3aa: CASSPGGPSARSYNEQFF

abundance: NA
d_gene: NA
v_gene: TRBV6-1
j_gene: TRBJ2-1
CDR3nt: TGTGCCAGCAGTGACCAAGTGAGCTCCTACAATGAGCAGTTCTTC
CDR3aa: CASSDQVSSYNEQFF

abundance: NA
d_gene: TRBD2
v_gene: TRBV7-9
j_gene: TRBJ2-3
CDR3nt: TGTGCCAGCAGCCCCCGGACTAGCGGGATTAGCACAGATACGCAGTATTTT
CDR3aa: CASSPRTSGISTDTQYF

abundance: NA
d_gene: NA
v_gene: TRBV27
j_gene: TRBJ1-4
CDR3nt: TGTGCCAGCAGACGGGTGGGACTCCTTGAATTTCCAACTAATGAAAAACTGTTTTTT
CDR3aa: CASRRVGLLEFPTNEKLFF

abundance: NA
d_gene: NA
v_gene: TRBV30
j_gene: TRBJ1-3
CDR3nt: TGTGCCTGGAGTGGACAGGCGTTCTCTGGAAACACCATATATTTT
CDR3aa: CAWSGQAFSGNTIYF

abundance: NA
d_gene: NA
v_gene: TRBV2
j_gene: TRBJ2-2
CDR3nt: TGTGCCAGCAGTGCCACAGGAAGCACCGGGGAGCTGTTTTTT
CDR3aa: CASSATGSTGELFF

abundance: NA
d_gene: TRBD2
v_gene: TRBV19
j_gene: TRBJ2-1
CDR3nt: TGTGCCAGTAGTATGGGACTAGCGGGGGGGCAGGGGGAGCAGTTCTTC
CDR3aa: CASSMGLAGGQGEQFF

abundance: NA
d_gene: TRBD1
v_gene: TRBV19
j_gene: TRBJ1-6
CDR3nt: TGTGCCAGTAGTATTAGGGGGCCCAATAATTCACCCCTCCACTTT
CDR3aa: CASSIRGPNNSPLHF